This T cell receptor beta chain was identified during a study of cytomegalovirus exposure and HLA in healthy donors. Overall study: In a previous analysis, approximately 110 million unique TCR beta sequences were found from 150 million to 200 million T cells.

Study results and limitations: The productive fraction for most TCR beta V segments was about 90% or about 30% in an earlier analysis. Later on, an analysis tied around 17,000 TCR beta sequences to HLA alleles at 0.05 false discovery rate. A few chains tied to CMV proved CMV antigen-specific in vitro.

The CDR3 is 15 residues long. The junction had 4 bases not matched to a gene; V was cut back by 4 bases and J by 2 bases. CDR1 is SGHTA, CDR2 FQGNSA, per germline. A note on this clone: The antigen is not known.

A multiplex PCR was run with 60 Vbeta primers and 13 Jbeta primers. The data were produced by immunoSEQ multiplex PCR, yet TCRdb's version contains in-frame clones alone and is incomplete. The profile covers some 130,000 clones, with 70% to 80% appearing a single time and roughly 2% taken by the ten largest. Material for sequencing was PBMCs. This receptor was obtained from a man aged 18-30 years in good health and CMV-seronegative. J is TRBJ2-7 and V is TRBV7-2, with 11 bases fitting TRBD2. The CDR3 coding sequence is TGTGCCAGCAGCTCAATAGCGGGAGGGCCCTACGAGCAGTACTTC. Amino acid sequence: CASSSIAGGPYEQYF.